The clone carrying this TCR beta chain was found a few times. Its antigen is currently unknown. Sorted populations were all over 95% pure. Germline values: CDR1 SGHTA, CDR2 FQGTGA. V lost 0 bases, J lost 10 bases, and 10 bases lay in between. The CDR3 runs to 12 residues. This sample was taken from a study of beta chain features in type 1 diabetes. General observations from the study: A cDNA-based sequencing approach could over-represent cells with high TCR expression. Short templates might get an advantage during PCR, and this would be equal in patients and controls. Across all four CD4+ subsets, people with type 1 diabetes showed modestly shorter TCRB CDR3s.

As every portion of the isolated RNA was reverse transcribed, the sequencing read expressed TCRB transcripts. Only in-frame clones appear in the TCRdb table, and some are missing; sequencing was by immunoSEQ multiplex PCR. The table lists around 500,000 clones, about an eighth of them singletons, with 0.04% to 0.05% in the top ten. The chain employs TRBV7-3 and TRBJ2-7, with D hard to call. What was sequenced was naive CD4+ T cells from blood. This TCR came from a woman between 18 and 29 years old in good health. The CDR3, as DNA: TGTGCCAGCAGCTTAACCCTGGGTTATCAGTACGTC. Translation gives CASSLTLGYQYV.